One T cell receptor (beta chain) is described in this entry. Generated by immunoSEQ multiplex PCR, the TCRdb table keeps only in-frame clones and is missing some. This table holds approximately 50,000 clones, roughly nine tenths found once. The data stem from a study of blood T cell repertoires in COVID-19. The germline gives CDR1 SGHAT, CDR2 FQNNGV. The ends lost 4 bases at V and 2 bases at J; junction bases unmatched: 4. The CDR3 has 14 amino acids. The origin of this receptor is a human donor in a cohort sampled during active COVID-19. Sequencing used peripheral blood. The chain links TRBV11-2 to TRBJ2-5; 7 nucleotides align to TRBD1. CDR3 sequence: CASSSGGVQETQYF. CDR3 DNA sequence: TGTGCCAGCAGCTCAGGGGGAGTACAAGAGACCCAGTACTTC.